This T cell receptor (beta chain) was sequenced for a study of cytomegalovirus exposure and HLA in healthy donors. Study-level points and caveats: By HLA locus, TCR association rates varied in a later analysis, with DRB1 showing the most and HLA-C the fewest. HLA alleles were associated with 15,000 to 20,000 TCR beta sequences in a later analysis at 0.05 false discovery rate.

Worth noting for this clone: The target antigen is unknown.

The germline CDR1 and CDR2 sequences are SEHNR and FQNEAQ (reference sequence). This CDR3 is 14 amino acids long. V was clipped by 1 base and J by 2 bases, with 8 bases between them. The primer mix had 60 Vbeta and 13 Jbeta primers. The repertoire was sequenced with immunoSEQ multiplex PCR; TCRdb's copy has only in-frame clones and lacks some. The sample includes about 150,000 clones, less than 90% of them seen just once. At sampling all donors were nominally healthy, likely with unrecorded immune exposures. The receptor was isolated from a male donor in good health and CMV-seropositive. The chain recombines TRBV7-9 with TRBJ1-2; D uncertain. Source material: PBMCs. The CDR3 spells CASSLVGKNYGYTF. The DNA for the CDR3 is TGTGCCAGCAGCTTAGTGGGCAAGAACTATGGCTACACCTTC.